Reported below is one T cell receptor (beta chain). The target antigen is unknown. CDR3 length equals 16 residues. The ends were cut back, 2 bases at V and 4 bases at J, with 17 bases in the middle. Looked up from germline, CDR1 is MNHEY and CDR2 is SVGAGI. These data are taken from a study of cytomegalovirus exposure and HLA in healthy donors. Study conclusions and caveats: Reports state that TCR beta sequences accurately predicted most subjects' HLA-A and HLA-B alleles.

Researchers ran the PCR with 60 Vbeta and 13 Jbeta primers. Clones were sequenced by immunoSEQ multiplex PCR, and TCRdb holds only the in-frame ones, with some missing. The sample carries roughly 160,000 clones, about three quarters recorded once. The gene calls are TRBV6-5 and TRBJ1-1, with D uncertain. The sample comprised PBMCs. This TCR derives from a young woman in good health and CMV-seronegative. DNA of the CDR3: TGTGCCAGCAGTTACATACCAGGATCCCCTCCCACTGAAGCTTTCTTT. Encoded protein: CASSYIPGSPPTEAFF.